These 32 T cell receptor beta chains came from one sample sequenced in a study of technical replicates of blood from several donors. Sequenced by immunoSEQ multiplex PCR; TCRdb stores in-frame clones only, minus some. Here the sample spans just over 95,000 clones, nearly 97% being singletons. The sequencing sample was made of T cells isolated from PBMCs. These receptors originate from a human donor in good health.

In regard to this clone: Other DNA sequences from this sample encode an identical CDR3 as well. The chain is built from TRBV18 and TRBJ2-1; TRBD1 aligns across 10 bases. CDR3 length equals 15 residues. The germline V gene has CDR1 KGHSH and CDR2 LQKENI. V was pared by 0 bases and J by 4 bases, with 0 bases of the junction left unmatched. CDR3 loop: CASSPPGQGYNEQFF. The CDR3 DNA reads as TGTGCCAGCTCACCACCGGGACAGGGGTACAATGAGCAGTTCTTC.

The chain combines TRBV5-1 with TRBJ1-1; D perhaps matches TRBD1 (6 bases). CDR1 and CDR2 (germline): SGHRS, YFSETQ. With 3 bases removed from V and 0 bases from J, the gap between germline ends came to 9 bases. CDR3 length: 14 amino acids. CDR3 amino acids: CASSSRGMNTEAFF. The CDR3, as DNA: TGCGCCAGCAGCTCCAGGGGCATGAACACTGAAGCTTTCTTT.

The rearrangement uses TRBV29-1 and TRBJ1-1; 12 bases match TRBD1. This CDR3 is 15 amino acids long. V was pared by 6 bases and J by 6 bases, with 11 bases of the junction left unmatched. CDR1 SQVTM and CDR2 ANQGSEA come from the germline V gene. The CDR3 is CSVLTGDRGPAEAFF. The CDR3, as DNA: TGCAGCGTCCTTACCGGGGACAGGGGGCCGGCTGAAGCTTTCTTT.

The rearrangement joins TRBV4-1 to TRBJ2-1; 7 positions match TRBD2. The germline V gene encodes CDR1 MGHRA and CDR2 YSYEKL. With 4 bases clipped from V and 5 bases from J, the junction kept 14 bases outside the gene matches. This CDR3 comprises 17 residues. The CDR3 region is CASSPQWGLRGDNEQFF. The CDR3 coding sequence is TGCGCCAGCAGCCCGCAGTGGGGACTCCGGGGGGACAATGAGCAGTTCTTC.

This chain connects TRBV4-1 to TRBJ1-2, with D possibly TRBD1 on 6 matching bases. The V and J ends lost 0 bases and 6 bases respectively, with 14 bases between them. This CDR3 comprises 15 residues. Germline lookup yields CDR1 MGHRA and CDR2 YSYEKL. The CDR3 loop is CASSQDGGRVDGYTF. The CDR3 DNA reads TGCGCCAGCAGCCAAGATGGGGGCAGGGTTGATGGCTACACCTTC.

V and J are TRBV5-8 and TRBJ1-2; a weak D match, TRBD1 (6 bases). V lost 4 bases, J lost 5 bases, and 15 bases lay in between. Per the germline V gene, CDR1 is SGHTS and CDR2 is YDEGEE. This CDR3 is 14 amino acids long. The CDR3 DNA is TGTGCCAGCAGCCCTGGACAGTTTACGTATGGCTACACCTTC. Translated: CASSPGQFTYGYTF.

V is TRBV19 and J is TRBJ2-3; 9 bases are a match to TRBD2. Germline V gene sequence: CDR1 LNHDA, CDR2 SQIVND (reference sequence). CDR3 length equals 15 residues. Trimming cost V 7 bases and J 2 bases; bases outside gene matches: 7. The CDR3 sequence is CASMVQRGATDTQYF. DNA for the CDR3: TGTGCCAGTATGGTCCAGCGGGGGGCCACAGATACGCAGTATTTT.

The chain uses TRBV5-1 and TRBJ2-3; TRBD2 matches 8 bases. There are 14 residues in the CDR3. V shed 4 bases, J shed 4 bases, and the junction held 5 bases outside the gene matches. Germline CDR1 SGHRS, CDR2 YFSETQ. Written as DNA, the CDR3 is TGCGCCAGCAGCCCAGCGGGAGTAGCAGATACGCAGTATTTT. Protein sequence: CASSPAGVADTQYF.

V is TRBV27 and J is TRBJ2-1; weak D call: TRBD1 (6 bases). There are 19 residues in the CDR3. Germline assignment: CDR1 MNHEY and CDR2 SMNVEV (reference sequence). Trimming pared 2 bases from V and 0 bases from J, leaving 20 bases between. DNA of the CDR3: TGTGCCAGCAGTTTACGCCCGGACAGTTATAAAAGCTCCTACAATGAGCAGTTCTTC. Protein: CASSLRPDSYKSSYNEQFF.

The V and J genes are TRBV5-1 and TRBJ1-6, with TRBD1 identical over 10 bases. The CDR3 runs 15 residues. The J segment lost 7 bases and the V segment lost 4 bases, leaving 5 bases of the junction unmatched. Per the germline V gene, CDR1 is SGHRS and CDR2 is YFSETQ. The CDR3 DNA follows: TGCGCCAGCAGCACGCCGGGACAGGGGAATTCACCCCTCCACTTT. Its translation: CASSTPGQGNSPLHF.

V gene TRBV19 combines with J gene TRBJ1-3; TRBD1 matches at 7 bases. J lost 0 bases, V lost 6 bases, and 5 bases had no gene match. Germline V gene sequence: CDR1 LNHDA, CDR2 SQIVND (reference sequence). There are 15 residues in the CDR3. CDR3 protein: CASSRQGNSGNTIYF. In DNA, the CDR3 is TGTGCCAGTAGCAGACAGGGCAACTCTGGAAACACCATATATTTT. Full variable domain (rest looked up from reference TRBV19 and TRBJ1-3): DGGITQSPKYLFRKEGQNVTLSCEQNLNHDAMYWYRQDPGQGLRLIYYSQIVNDFQKGDIAEGYSVSREKKESFPLTVTSAQKNPTAFYLCASSRQGNSGNTIYFGEGSWLTVV.

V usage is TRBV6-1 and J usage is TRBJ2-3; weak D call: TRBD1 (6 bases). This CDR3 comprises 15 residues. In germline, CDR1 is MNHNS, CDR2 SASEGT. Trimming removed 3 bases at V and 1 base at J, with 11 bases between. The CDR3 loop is CASSELGTRTDTQYF. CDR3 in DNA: TGTGCCAGCAGTGAGTTAGGGACACGCACAGATACGCAGTATTTT.

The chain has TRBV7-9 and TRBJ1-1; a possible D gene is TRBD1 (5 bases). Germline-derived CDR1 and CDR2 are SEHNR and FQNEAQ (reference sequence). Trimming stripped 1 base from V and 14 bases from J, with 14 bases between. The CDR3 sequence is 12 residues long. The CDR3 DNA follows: TGTGCCAGCAGCTTAGAGGGGTACAGCTTCTTCTTT. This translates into CASSLEGYSFFF.

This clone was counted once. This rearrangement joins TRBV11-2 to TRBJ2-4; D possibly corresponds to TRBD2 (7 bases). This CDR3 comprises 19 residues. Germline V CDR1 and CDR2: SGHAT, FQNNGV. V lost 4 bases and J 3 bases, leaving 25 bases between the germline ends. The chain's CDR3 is CASSSLPRGGFEDKNIQYF. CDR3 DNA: TGTGCCAGCAGCTCACTTCCGAGGGGGGGCTTTGAGGACAAAAACATTCAGTACTTC.

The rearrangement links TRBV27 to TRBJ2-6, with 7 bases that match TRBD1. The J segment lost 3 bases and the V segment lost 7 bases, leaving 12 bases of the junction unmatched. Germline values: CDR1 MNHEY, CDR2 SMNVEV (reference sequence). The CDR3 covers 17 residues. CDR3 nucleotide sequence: TGTGCCAGCACAGATGGGACAGCCCCTTTTGGGGCCAACGTCCTGACTTTC. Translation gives CASTDGTAPFGANVLTF.

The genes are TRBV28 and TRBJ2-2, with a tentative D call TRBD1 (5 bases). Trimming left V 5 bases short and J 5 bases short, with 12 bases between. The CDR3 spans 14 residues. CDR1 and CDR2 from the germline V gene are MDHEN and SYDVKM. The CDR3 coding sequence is TGTGCCAGCAGTCCTCACTCAGGGACCGGGGAGCTGTTTTTT. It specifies CASSPHSGTGELFF.

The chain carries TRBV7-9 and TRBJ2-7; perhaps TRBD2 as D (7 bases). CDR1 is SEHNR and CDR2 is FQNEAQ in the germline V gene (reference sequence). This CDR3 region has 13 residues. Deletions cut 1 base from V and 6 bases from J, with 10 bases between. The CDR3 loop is CASSLDGGLEQYF. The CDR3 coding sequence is TGTGCCAGCAGCTTAGACGGGGGGCTCGAGCAGTACTTC.

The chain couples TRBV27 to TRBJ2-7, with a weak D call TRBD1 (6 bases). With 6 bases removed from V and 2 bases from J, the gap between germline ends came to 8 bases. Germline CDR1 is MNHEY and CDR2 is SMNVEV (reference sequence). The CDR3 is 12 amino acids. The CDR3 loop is CASRTGPYEQYF. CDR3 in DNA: TGTGCCAGCAGGACAGGCCCCTACGAGCAGTACTTC.

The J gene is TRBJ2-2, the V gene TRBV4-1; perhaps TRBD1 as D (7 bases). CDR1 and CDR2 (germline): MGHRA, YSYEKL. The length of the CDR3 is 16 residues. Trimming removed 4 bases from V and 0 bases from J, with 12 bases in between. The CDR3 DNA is TGCGCCAGCAGCCCGCGGGGACAGCCGAACACCGGGGAGCTGTTTTTT. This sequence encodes CASSPRGQPNTGELFF.

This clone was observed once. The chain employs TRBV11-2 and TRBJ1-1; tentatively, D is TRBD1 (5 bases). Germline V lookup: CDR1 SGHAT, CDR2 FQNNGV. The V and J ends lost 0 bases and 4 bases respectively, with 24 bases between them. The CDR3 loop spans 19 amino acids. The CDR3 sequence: CASSLDLGLGLAVGTEAFF. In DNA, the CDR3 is TGTGCCAGCAGCTTAGACTTGGGGCTGGGATTAGCTGTGGGCACTGAAGCTTTCTTT.

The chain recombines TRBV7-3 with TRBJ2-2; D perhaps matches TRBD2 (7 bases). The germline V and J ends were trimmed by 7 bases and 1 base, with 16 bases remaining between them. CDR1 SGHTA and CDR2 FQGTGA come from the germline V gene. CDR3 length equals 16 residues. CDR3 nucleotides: TGTGCCAGCACCATTAGGGGGGGGCGGAACACCGGGGAGCTGTTTTTT. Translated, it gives CASTIRGGRNTGELFF. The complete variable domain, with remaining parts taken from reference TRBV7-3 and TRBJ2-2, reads GAGVSQTPSNKVTEKGKYVELRCDPISGHTALYWYRQSLGQGPEFLIYFQGTGAADDSGLPNDRFFAVRPEGSVSTLKIQRTERGDSAVYLCASTIRGGRNTGELFFGEGSRLTVL.

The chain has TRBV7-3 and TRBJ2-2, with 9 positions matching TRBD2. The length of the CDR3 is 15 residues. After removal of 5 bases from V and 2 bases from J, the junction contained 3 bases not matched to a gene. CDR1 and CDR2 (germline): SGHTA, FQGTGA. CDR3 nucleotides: TGTGCCAGCAGCCCGCTAGCGGGAAACACCGGGGAGCTGTTTTTT. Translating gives CASSPLAGNTGELFF.

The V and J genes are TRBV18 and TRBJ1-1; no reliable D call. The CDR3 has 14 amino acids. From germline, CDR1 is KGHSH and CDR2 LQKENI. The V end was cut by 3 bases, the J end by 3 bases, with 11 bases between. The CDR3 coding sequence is TGTGCCAGCTCACCCCCGGGGAGTGACACTGAAGCTTTCTTT. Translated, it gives CASSPPGSDTEAFF. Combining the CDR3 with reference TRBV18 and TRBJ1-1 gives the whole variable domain NAGVMQNPRHLVRRRGQEARLRCSPMKGHSHVYWYRQLPEEGLKFMVYLQKENIIDESGMPKERFSAEFPKEGPSILRIQQVVRGDSAAYFCASSPPGSDTEAFFGQGTRLTVV.

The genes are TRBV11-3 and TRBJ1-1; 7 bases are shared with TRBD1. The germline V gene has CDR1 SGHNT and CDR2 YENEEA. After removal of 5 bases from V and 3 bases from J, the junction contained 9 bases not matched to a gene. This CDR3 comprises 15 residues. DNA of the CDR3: TGTGCCAGCAGCCCGGTAGCAACAGGGGACACTGAAGCTTTCTTT. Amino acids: CASSPVATGDTEAFF.

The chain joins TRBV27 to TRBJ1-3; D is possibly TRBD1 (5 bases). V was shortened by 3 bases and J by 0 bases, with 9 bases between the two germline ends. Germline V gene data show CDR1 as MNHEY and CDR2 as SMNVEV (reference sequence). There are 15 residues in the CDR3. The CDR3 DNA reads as TGTGCCAGCAGTTTCGACAGTAGCTCTGGAAACACCATATATTTT. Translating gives CASSFDSSSGNTIYF.

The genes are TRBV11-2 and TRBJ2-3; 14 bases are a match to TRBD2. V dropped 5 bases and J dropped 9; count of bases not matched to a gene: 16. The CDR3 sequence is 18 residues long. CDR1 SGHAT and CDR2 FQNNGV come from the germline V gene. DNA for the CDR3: TGTGCCAGCAGCCACCTGACTAGCGGGGGGGCCCGAGAAGGCACGCAGTATTTT. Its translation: CASSHLTSGGAREGTQYF.

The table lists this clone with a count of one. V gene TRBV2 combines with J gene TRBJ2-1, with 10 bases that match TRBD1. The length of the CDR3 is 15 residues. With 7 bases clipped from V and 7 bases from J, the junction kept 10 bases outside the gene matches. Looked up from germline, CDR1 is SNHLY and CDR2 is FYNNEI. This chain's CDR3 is CASTLEGTGENEQFF. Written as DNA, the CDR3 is TGTGCCAGCACTCTAGAGGGGACAGGGGAAAATGAGCAGTTCTTC.

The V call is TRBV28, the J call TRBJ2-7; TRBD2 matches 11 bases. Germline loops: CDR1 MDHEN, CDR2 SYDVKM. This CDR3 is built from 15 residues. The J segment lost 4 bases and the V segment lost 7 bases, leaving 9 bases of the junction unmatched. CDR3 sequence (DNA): TGTGCCAGCACCCTAGCTAGCGGGAGGTTGTACGAGCAGTACTTC. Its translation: CASTLASGRLYEQYF. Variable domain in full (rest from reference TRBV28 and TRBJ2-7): DVKVTQSSRYLVKRTGEKVFLECVQDMDHENMFWYRQDPGLGLRLIYFSYDVKMKEKGDIPEGYSVSREKKERFSLILESASTNQTSMYLCASTLASGRLYEQYFGPGTRLTVT.

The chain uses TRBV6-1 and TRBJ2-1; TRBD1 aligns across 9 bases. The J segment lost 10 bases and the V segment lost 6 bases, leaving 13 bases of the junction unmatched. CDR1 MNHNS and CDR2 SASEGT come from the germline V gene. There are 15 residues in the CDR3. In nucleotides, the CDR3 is TGTGCCAGCAGAAGTGGGTGGACAGGGGCCCCCGAGCAGTTCTTC. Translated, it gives CASRSGWTGAPEQFF.

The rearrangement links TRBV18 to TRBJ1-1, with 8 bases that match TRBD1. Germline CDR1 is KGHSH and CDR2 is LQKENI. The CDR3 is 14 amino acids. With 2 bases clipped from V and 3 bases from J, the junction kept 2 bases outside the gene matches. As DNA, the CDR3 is TGTGCCAGCTCACCAGCGACAGGGGACACTGAAGCTTTCTTT. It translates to CASSPATGDTEAFF.

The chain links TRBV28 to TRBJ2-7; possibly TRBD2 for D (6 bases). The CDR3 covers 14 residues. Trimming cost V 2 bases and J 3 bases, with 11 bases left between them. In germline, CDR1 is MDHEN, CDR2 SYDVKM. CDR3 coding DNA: TGTGCCAGCAGTTTAGGAGGGAAAGGCTACGAGCAGTACTTC. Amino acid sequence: CASSLGGKGYEQYF.

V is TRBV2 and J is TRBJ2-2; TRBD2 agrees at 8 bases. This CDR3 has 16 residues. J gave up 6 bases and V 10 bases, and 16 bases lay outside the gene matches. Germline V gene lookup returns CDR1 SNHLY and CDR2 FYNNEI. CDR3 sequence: CAMRDRDGGVPGELFF. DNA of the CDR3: TGTGCCATGCGGGACCGGGACGGGGGGGTTCCCGGGGAGCTGTTTTTT.